This T cell receptor (beta chain) was captured by sequencing in a study of shared clonotypes between healthy human individuals. For each subset, genomic DNA was distributed in equal portions over several immunoSEQ plates. Methods used by the authors: Filtering differed because ImmunoSEQ produced junction-only sequences that carried no quality scores. Clones were sequenced by immunoSEQ multiplex PCR, and TCRdb holds only the in-frame ones, with some missing. D and trimming were read from the DNA, whereas the V and J calls and clone size are those reported in that table. The table lists hundreds of thousands of clones, roughly 77% of them singletons. The source material was PBMCs. This clonotype originated in a woman aged 40-49 years in good health. Some clones in this sample may be carry-over from other donors' samples.

CDR3 in amino acids: CATAPSSAGNTIYF. CDR3 in DNA: TGCGCCACCGCACCTTCATCGGCAGGAAACACCATATATTTT. The rearrangement uses TRBV10-1 and TRBJ1-3, with no clear D. The germline V and J ends were trimmed by 10 bases and 4 bases, with 17 bases remaining between them. This CDR3 comprises 14 residues. Germline CDR1 reads WNHNN; CDR2 reads SYGVQD (reference sequence).